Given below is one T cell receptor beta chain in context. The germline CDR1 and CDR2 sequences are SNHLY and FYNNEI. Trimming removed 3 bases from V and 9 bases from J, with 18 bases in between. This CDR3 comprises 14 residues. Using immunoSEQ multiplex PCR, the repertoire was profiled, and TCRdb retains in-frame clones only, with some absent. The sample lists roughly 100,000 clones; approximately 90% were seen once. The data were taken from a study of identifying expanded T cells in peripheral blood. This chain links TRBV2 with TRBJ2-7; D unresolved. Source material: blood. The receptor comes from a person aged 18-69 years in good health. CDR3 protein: CASSDPGPYVGQYF. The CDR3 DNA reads TGTGCCAGCAGTGACCCCGGGCCCTATGTCGGGCAGTACTTC.